Following are 15 T cell receptor beta chains from one sample sequenced in a study of blood T cell repertoires in COVID-19. TCRdb keeps only in-frame clones here, not all; method: immunoSEQ multiplex PCR. The sample lists about 200,000 clones; around nine tenths were seen once. The sequenced sample consisted of peripheral blood. These receptors were obtained from a man aged 50-59 years with COVID-19, enrolled during active disease.

The rearrangement joins TRBV27 to TRBJ2-7; a weak D match, TRBD1 (6 bases). Germline CDR1 is MNHEY and CDR2 is SMNVEV (reference sequence). V gave up 6 bases and J gave up 2 bases, with 17 bases separating them. CDR3 length equals 15 residues. CDR3 protein: CASRLFGQGPYEQYF. The CDR3 DNA reads TGTGCCAGCAGGCTTTTTGGTCAGGGGCCCTACGAGCAGTACTTC.

Worth noting for this clone: Other DNA variants within this sample encode the same CDR3. The chain employs TRBV30 and TRBJ1-6, with D tentatively TRBD1 (6 bases). This CDR3 contains 16 residues. Germline V lookup: CDR1 GTSNPN, CDR2 SVGIG (reference sequence). Trimming took off 6 bases at V and 14 bases at J, with 29 bases between the two ends. CDR3 bases: TGTGCCTGTAATTCTGGGGGCAGGACACGACTCTTCGCCCTCCACTTT. Its protein is CACNSGGRTRLFALHF.

The chain links TRBV11-2 to TRBJ2-1; D is unclear. V dropped 1 base and J dropped 8 bases, with 9 bases sitting between them. The CDR3 has 13 residues. Per germline, CDR1 SGHAT and CDR2 FQNNGV. The CDR3 protein is CASSLGGRDEQFF. The DNA of the CDR3 is TGTGCCAGCAGCTTAGGCGGTCGTGATGAGCAGTTCTTC.

The chain recombines TRBV19 with TRBJ2-6; 9 nucleotides line up with TRBD1. CDR1 is LNHDA, CDR2 SQIVND, per germline (reference sequence). CDR3 length equals 16 residues. With 5 bases clipped from V and 3 bases from J, the junction kept 5 bases outside the gene matches. The CDR3 DNA is TGTGCCAGTAGTGGGGGACAGGGCTTTGGGGCCAACGTCCTGACTTTC. Protein sequence: CASSGGQGFGANVLTF.

This chain connects TRBV5-6 to TRBJ1-5; D ambiguous. The CDR3 covers 12 residues. Trimming removed 1 base from V and 5 bases from J, with 4 bases in between. Germline V gives CDR1 SGHDT, CDR2 YYEEEE. CDR3 bases: TGTGCCAGCAGCTTGCGGGATCAGCCCCAGCATTTT. It encodes CASSLRDQPQHF.

The gene calls are TRBV3-1 (or the pseudogene TRBV3-2) and TRBJ1-5, with 8 bases lining up with TRBD1. CDR1 and CDR2 from the germline V gene are LGHDT and YNNKEL (reference sequence). The CDR3 runs 18 residues. The V gene end was trimmed by 4 bases and the J gene end by 3 bases; junction bases not matched to a gene: 14. The CDR3 protein is CASSPPRITGGDNQPQHF. As DNA, the CDR3 is TGTGCCAGCAGCCCACCGCGGATAACAGGGGGAGACAATCAGCCCCAGCATTTT.

This clone was observed a few times. One end of the junction varies from germline; a read error may be responsible. This chain joins TRBV13 and TRBJ2-3, with TRBD1 identical over 9 bases. The CDR3 sequence is 16 residues long. In germline, CDR1 is PRHDT, CDR2 FYEKMQ (reference sequence). The CDR3 nucleotides read TGTGCCAGCAGCCTAGGGGACAGGGCAAGCACAGATACGCAGTATTTT. This encodes CASSLGDRASTDTQYF.

The chain couples TRBV9 to TRBJ2-7, with TRBD2 as a possible D gene (6 bases). CDR3 length: 14 residues. With 4 bases removed from V and 3 bases from J, the gap between germline ends came to 14 bases. CDR1 is SGDLS, CDR2 YYNGEE, per germline. The CDR3 loop is CASSPTGLYYEQYF. In nucleotides, the CDR3 is TGTGCCAGCAGCCCCACCGGACTATACTACGAGCAGTACTTC. The full variable domain, rest sourced from reference TRBV9 and TRBJ2-7, is DSGVTQTPKHLITATGQRVTLRCSPRSGDLSVYWYQQSLDQGLQFLIQYYNGEERAKGNILERFSAQQFPDLHSELNLSSLELGDSALYFCASSPTGLYYEQYFGPGTRLTVT.

This chain links TRBV6-1 with TRBJ2-3; 7 bases line up with TRBD2. Losses at the gene ends were 4 bases for V and 0 bases for J; bases not matched to a gene: 10. CDR1 is MNHNS and CDR2 is SASEGT in the germline V gene. The CDR3 loop spans 17 amino acids. The CDR3 DNA sequence: TGTGCCAGCAGTGGGGGGAGGGACTACGTAAGCACAGATACGCAGTATTTT. It yields the protein CASSGGRDYVSTDTQYF.

Here the CDR3 reads CASSLEAVNEQFF. CDR3 DNA sequence: TGTGCCAGCAGCTTGGAAGCGGTCAATGAGCAGTTCTTC. The gene calls are TRBV5-4 and TRBJ2-1; the D gene is possibly TRBD2 (5 bases). Trimming shortened V by 0 bases and J by 6 bases, and 7 bases separated the two germline ends. This CDR3 is 13 amino acids long. The germline V gene has CDR1 SGHNT and CDR2 YYREEE (reference sequence). Supplemented by reference TRBV5-4 and TRBJ2-1, the full variable domain reads ETGVTQSPTHLIKTRGQQVTLRCSSQSGHNTVSWYQQALGQGPQFIFQYYREEENGRGNFPPRFSGLQFPNYSSELNVNALELDDSALYLCASSLEAVNEQFFGPGTRLTVL.

In this sample, this clone turned up once. The chain employs TRBV6-5 and TRBJ1-1, with a tentative D call TRBD1 (5 bases). Trimming cost V 8 bases and J 4 bases, with 17 bases left between them. CDR1 is MNHEY and CDR2 is SVGAGI in the germline V gene. The CDR3 has 14 residues. The CDR3 reads CASRTGIVGTEAFF. As DNA, the CDR3 is TGTGCCAGCCGAACAGGAATCGTGGGCACTGAAGCTTTCTTT.

The CDR3 is CASSEASGDEQFF. The DNA of the CDR3 is TGCGCCAGCAGTGAAGCGTCTGGCGATGAGCAGTTCTTC. The chain combines TRBV5-1 with TRBJ2-1; D gene unclear. This CDR3 has 13 amino acids. Per germline, CDR1 SGHRS and CDR2 YFSETQ. The V end was cut by 5 bases, the J end by 8 bases, with 14 bases between.

The CDR3 sequence: CASSLGQGLPYEQYF. DNA for the CDR3: TGTGCCAGCAGCTTAGGGCAGGGCCTTCCCTACGAGCAGTACTTC. This rearrangement joins TRBV7-6 to TRBJ2-7; tentatively, D is TRBD1 (5 bases). The germline gives CDR1 SGHVS, CDR2 FNYEAQ. The CDR3 length is 15 residues. The germline V and J ends were trimmed by 1 base and 2 bases, with 12 bases remaining between them. The full variable domain, completed using reference TRBV7-6 and TRBJ2-7, is GAGVSQSPRYKVTKRGQDVALRCDPISGHVSLYWYRQALGQGPEFLTYFNYEAQQDKSGLPNDRFSAERPEGSISTLTIQRTEQRDSAMYRCASSLGQGLPYEQYFGPGTRLTVT.

The chain recombines TRBV11-2 with TRBJ2-1; 8 bases fit TRBD2. This CDR3 region has 15 residues. The trim removed 5 bases at V and 4 bases at J, leaving 7 bases unmatched. The germline V gene has CDR1 SGHAT and CDR2 FQNNGV. For the CDR3, the DNA is TGTGCCAGCAGCCTACTAGCGGAACCTTACAATGAGCAGTTCTTC. It codes for CASSLLAEPYNEQFF.

This chain's CDR3 is CASSLWEHTEAFF. The CDR3 region has the DNA TGTGCCAGCAGCCTTTGGGAGCACACTGAAGCTTTCTTT. This chain links TRBV14 with TRBJ1-1; no clear D. V was clipped by 4 bases and J by 3 bases, with 9 bases between them. The CDR3 extends over 13 amino acids. CDR1 and CDR2 (germline): SGHDN, FVKESK.